These 20 T cell receptor beta chains came from one sample sequenced in a study of blood T cell repertoires in COVID-19. The table came from immunoSEQ multiplex PCR; TCRdb's copy has only in-frame clones and leaves some out. The sample lists 130,000 to 150,000 clones; approximately 80% were seen once. The material sequenced was peripheral blood. These receptors were obtained from a human donor in a cohort sampled during active COVID-19.

The chain links TRBV5-1 to TRBJ1-6; tentatively, D is TRBD1 (5 bases). V dropped 5 bases and J dropped 6 bases, with 15 bases sitting between them. Germline CDR1 and CDR2: SGHRS and YFSETQ. CDR3 length: 15 amino acids. The CDR3 loop is CASSGGLLSNSPLHF. DNA of the CDR3: TGCGCCAGCAGTGGGGGACTGCTGAGTAATTCACCCCTCCACTTT.

This clone was detected only a few times. The rearrangement uses TRBV11-3 and TRBJ1-1; D is unclear. V dropped 3 bases and J dropped 4 bases, with 12 bases sitting between them. CDR3 length: 14 residues. Germline CDR1 reads SGHNT; CDR2 reads YENEEA. CDR3 nucleotides: TGTGCCAGCAGCTTCTCGGGGTTCGGCACTGAAGCTTTCTTT. Protein sequence: CASSFSGFGTEAFF.

In its sample, this clone was seen once. CDR3 bases: TGCGCCAGCAGTCAAGGCCTCCGCAGGGCTGGGACTGAAGCTTTCTTT. The encoded protein is CASSQGLRRAGTEAFF. J is TRBJ1-1 and V is TRBV23-1; a weak D match, TRBD1 (5 bases). TRBV23-1 is filed as an ORF, its function uncertain. CDR3 size: 16 residues. Between the trimmed V and J ends, which lost 2 bases and 5 bases, there was a span of 18 bases.

J is TRBJ1-2 and V is TRBV28; 7 nucleotides line up with TRBD1. CDR1 and CDR2 from the germline V gene are MDHEN and SYDVKM. After removal of 6 bases from V and 5 bases from J, the junction contained 12 bases not matched to a gene. This CDR3 contains 15 residues. The CDR3 DNA follows: TGTGCCAGCAGCTCCCGACAGGGCGGAGGGTATGGCTACACCTTC. This gives the protein CASSSRQGGGYGYTF.

This clone was observed a single time. The V gene is TRBV5-4, the J gene TRBJ2-7; D possibly corresponds to TRBD1 (6 bases). Trimming took 4 bases from V and 3 from J, leaving 11 bases between them. This CDR3 is 13 amino acids long. CDR1 and CDR2 from the germline V gene are SGHNT and YYREEE (reference sequence). The DNA for the CDR3 is TGTGCCAGCAGCACCCGGACAGACTACGAGCAGTACTTC. Its protein is CASSTRTDYEQYF.

The chain is built from TRBV19 and TRBJ2-3; 15 bases are a match to TRBD2. The CDR3 has 16 residues. Per germline, CDR1 LNHDA and CDR2 SQIVND (reference sequence). V shed 7 bases, J shed 5 bases, and the junction held 7 bases outside the gene matches. Here the CDR3 reads CASTQGLAGGRDTQYF. CDR3 in DNA: TGTGCCAGTACCCAAGGACTAGCGGGGGGGCGAGATACGCAGTATTTT.

V is TRBV29-1 and J is TRBJ1-5, with TRBD1 matching over 7 bases. V trimming: 4 bases; J trimming: 4 bases; junction bases outside the gene matches: 4. The CDR3 spans 13 residues. CDR1 SQVTM and CDR2 ANQGSEA come from the germline V gene. The CDR3 loop reads CSVGQGGNQPQHF. The CDR3 region has the DNA TGCAGCGTTGGACAGGGAGGAAATCAGCCCCAGCATTTT.

This clone was counted between two and nine times. The CDR3 sequence is CASSLEGGAREQYF. The CDR3 DNA reads as TGTGCCAGCAGCTTGGAAGGTGGGGCTCGGGAGCAGTACTTC. This rearrangement joins TRBV5-4 to TRBJ2-7; perhaps TRBD1 as D (5 bases). The V end was cut by 0 bases, the J end by 7 bases, with 14 bases between. CDR3 length: 14 residues. Germline CDR1 and CDR2: SGHNT and YYREEE (reference sequence).

The chain links TRBV5-1 to TRBJ1-2; unclear D gene. CDR1 and CDR2 from the germline V gene are SGHRS and YFSETQ. The CDR3 is 13 amino acids. The V end lost 2 bases, the J end lost 3 bases, and 8 bases lay between the germline ends. CDR3 nucleotides: TGCGCCAGCAGCTTTTCAGGCGACTATGGCTACACCTTC. Its protein product is CASSFSGDYGYTF.

This clone turned up a few times. The chain combines TRBV18 with TRBJ1-6, with TRBD1 identical over 9 bases. CDR1 is KGHSH, CDR2 LQKENI, per germline. V lost 3 bases to trimming and J lost 10 bases; unmatched junction nucleotides: 7. The CDR3 has 15 residues. As DNA, the CDR3 is TGTGCCAGCTCACCGGACAGGGGATTCGGATCACCCCTCCACTTT. It translates to CASSPDRGFGSPLHF.

This chain links TRBV27 with TRBJ2-2; 7 bases are a match to TRBD2. J gave up 3 bases and V 5 bases, and 15 bases lay outside the gene matches. This CDR3 region has 18 residues. In germline, CDR1 is MNHEY, CDR2 SMNVEV (reference sequence). The CDR3 sequence: CASSPSRWAGVYTGELFF. As DNA, the CDR3 is TGTGCCAGCAGTCCCTCTCGATGGGCGGGGGTCTACACCGGGGAGCTGTTTTTT.

This sequence joins TRBV30 and TRBJ1-4; D call uncertain. This CDR3 region has 16 residues. Germline V lookup: CDR1 GTSNPN, CDR2 SVGIG (reference sequence). V lost 2 bases and J 7 bases, leaving 20 bases between the germline ends. CDR3 sequence: CAWSLASGSVSEKLFF. In DNA, the CDR3 is TGTGCCTGGAGTCTCGCCTCGGGTTCCGTATCTGAAAAACTGTTTTTT.

This clone showed up just a few times. DNA of the CDR3: TGTGCCAGCAGTACCTCCGGGACAGCCTTTGACGAGCAGTACTTC. This translates into CASSTSGTAFDEQYF. The genes are TRBV27 and TRBJ2-7; 7 bases line up with TRBD1. The CDR3 loop spans 15 amino acids. Germline V CDR1 and CDR2: MNHEY, SMNVEV (reference sequence). Germline trimming cut 5 bases from V and 5 bases from J; bases unmatched to any gene: 12.

This rearrangement joins TRBV18 to TRBJ1-4; TRBD1 matches 9 bases. CDR3 size: 14 residues. CDR1 is KGHSH and CDR2 is LQKENI in the germline V gene. V lost 6 bases and J lost 7; bases outside the gene matches: 6. The CDR3 bases are TGTGCCAGCTCCCCGGACAGGGGTAGTGAAAAACTGTTTTTT. This encodes CASSPDRGSEKLFF.

The rearrangement joins TRBV5-1 to TRBJ1-1, with 9 nucleotides matching TRBD1. Trimming at V came to 6 bases and at J to 2 bases, leaving 5 bases not matched to a gene. This CDR3 has 14 residues. In germline, CDR1 is SGHRS, CDR2 YFSETQ. The CDR3 region has the DNA TGCGCCAGCACGGACAGGGGAAAAAACACTGAAGCTTTCTTT. Its protein is CASTDRGKNTEAFF. The full variable domain, rest sourced from reference TRBV5-1 and TRBJ1-1, is KAGVTQTPRYLIKTRGQQVTLSCSPISGHRSVSWYQQTPGQGLQFLFEYFSETQRNKGNFPGRFSGRQFSNSRSEMNVSTLELGDSALYLCASTDRGKNTEAFFGQGTRLTVV.

The table lists this clone with a few counts. This chain uses TRBV14 with TRBJ2-1, with D uncertain. The CDR3 covers 16 residues. Germline CDR1 reads SGHDN; CDR2 reads FVKESK. Trimming pared 0 bases from V and 4 bases from J, leaving 13 bases between. The CDR3 is CASSQDREPPYNEQFF. The CDR3 DNA reads as TGTGCCAGCAGCCAAGATAGAGAACCCCCTTACAATGAGCAGTTCTTC.

The table lists this clone with a few counts. The chain has TRBV27 and TRBJ2-7; D is possibly TRBD2 (5 bases). V was cut by 7 bases and J by 2 bases, with 18 bases left in between. Germline V gene data show CDR1 as MNHEY and CDR2 as SMNVEV (reference sequence). The CDR3 runs 15 residues. The CDR3 DNA is TGTGCCAGCAAGATAACTATGCCGGGAACCTACGAGCAGTACTTC. Its translation is CASKITMPGTYEQYF.

This clone was seen only a few times. The rearrangement uses TRBV9 and TRBJ2-7, with D possibly matching TRBD2 (5 bases). Germline CDR1 is SGDLS and CDR2 is YYNGEE. V shed 0 bases and J shed 5 bases, with 15 bases lying between them. This CDR3 contains 15 residues. CDR3 residues: CASSVGGVSGHEQYF. The CDR3 DNA sequence: TGTGCCAGCAGCGTAGGGGGAGTCTCGGGCCACGAGCAGTACTTC.

The V gene is TRBV11-2, the J gene TRBJ2-7; 7 bases are shared with TRBD2. Germline V gene sequence: CDR1 SGHAT, CDR2 FQNNGV. The V gene end was trimmed by 3 bases and the J gene end by 3 bases; junction bases not matched to a gene: 5. This CDR3 contains 14 residues. The chain's CDR3 is CASSLGGGFYEQYF. The CDR3 nucleotides are TGTGCCAGCAGCTTGGGGGGGGGTTTCTACGAGCAGTACTTC.

The V gene is TRBV12-5, the J gene TRBJ1-2; 8 bases are a match to TRBD1. Losses at the gene ends were 7 bases for V and 10 bases for J; bases not matched to a gene: 8. The CDR3 has 12 residues. Germline V gene data show CDR1 as LGHNT and CDR2 as FRNRAP. This CDR3 reads CASAQGAEYYTF. CDR3 coding DNA: TGTGCTAGTGCCCAGGGGGCAGAGTACTACACCTTC.